Listed here is a single T cell receptor (beta chain). Its antigen target is currently unknown. Per-nucleotide qualities are absent, and no much larger clonotype sits a single base away. This sample is drawn from a study of CD8 T cells in Susac syndrome (dated by TCRdb to between 2018 and 2021). About the full investigation: Of the Susac syndrome patients who were sequenced, roughly 6 had clinically active disease and eight were in clinical remission. At blood withdrawal, Susac syndrome patients were therapy-naive, treated with corticosteroids (with IVIg additionally given to some), or treated with IVIg alone. The study used repertoire sequencing to test whether antigen drove CD8+ T cell activation and differentiation in Susac syndrome.

RNA was extracted with the RNeasy kit and roughly 0.45 to 1 ug was reverse transcribed using random hexamers. The immunoSEQ multiplex PCR assay, covering 54 Vbeta and 13 Jbeta segments, was used to amplify TCR beta CDR3 regions. Bias from PCR amplification was corrected by using a synthetic template baseline for primer optimization and for computational correction. The paper's processing steps were these. Reads were annotated to V, D and J genes according to IMGT and were analyzed with immunoSEQ Analyzer, with only productive sequences retained. Clonality was calculated as one minus the Shannon entropy normalized by log2 of the number of productive unique sequences. For each patient and control, public and private clones were evaluated within the 100 most prevalent clones. A clone was defined as Susac-specific if it was absent from the healthy and MS cohorts, from some 1,100 published viral clones and from other ImmuneACCESS disease sequences. The raw public data were reprocessed by TCRdb itself: fastp quality trimming at Q25, MiXCR clonotype calling, in-frame beta chains only. Every CDR3 protein is listed once, alongside the most common genes and DNA of its rows. TCRdb, rather than the study authors, made the V and J calls. Across this sample there are some 200,000 distinct CDR3 sequences, with 95% seen only once. Approximately 0.1% of the sample rests with the top ten.

Peripheral blood CD8+ and CD4+ T cells from healthy donors, Susac syndrome patients and multiple sclerosis patients were profiled by high-throughput TCR beta sequencing. The Susac syndrome patients fulfilled recently defined diagnostic criteria for either definite or probable disease. Bulk CD8+ and CD4+ T cells were purified by magnetic negative isolation, while CD8+ TEMRA cells were enriched using FACS. Blood was collected in EDTA tubes and processed within 24 hours, with PBMCs isolated through density gradient centrifugation. PBMCs intended for TCR sequencing were frozen in liquid nitrogen and were later thawed in a 37 degrees C water bath. The sorted or isolated CD4+, CD8+ and CD8+ TEMRA cells reached a purity of at least 90%. CDR3 length: 15 amino acids, cysteine to phenylalanine. Only the CDR3 DNA stays, 45 bases, in frame from base 1. The V end loses 2 bases and the J end loses 5 bases, and a stretch of 15 bases separates them. Reading the germline V gene gives CDR1 MNHEY and CDR2 SVGAGI.

What the work shows at the level of the full study, not this receptor alone: The study acknowledged that relatively few individuals were included in the TCR sequencing and HLA analysis. No clonal expansion was detected in the CD4+ T cell repertoire of Susac syndrome patients.

Material: CD4+ T cells from PBMCs. Recombination joined TRBV6-5 with TRBJ2-5; TRBD2 could be the D gene, as 7 bases match. The receptor was derived from a human donor with Susac syndrome. The DNA sequence follows: TGTGCCAGCAGTTACGGGGTGGGGGGGCGTGAGACCCAGTACTTC. This is translated as CASSYGVGGRETQYF.